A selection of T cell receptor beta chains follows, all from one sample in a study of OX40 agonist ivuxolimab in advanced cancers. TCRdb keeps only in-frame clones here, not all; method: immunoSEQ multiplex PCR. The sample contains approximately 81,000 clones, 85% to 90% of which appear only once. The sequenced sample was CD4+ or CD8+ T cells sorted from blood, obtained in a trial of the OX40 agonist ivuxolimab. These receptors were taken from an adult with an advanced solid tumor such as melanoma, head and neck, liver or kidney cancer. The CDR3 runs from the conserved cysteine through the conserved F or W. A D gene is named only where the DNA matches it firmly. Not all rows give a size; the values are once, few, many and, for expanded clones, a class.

CANGSPLTYEQYF	once	TRBV27	.	TRBJ2-7
CASSQDLAGYTGELFF	.	TRBV4-3	TRBD2	TRBJ2-2
CASSPPRMPGGGLSEKLFF	.	TRBV18	TRBD1	TRBJ1-4
CASSRGQGSQETQYF	once	TRBV18	TRBD1	TRBJ2-5
CASSLRGRSSYEQYF	once	TRBV5-4	.	TRBJ2-7
CASSHGLRPIEAFF	.	TRBV11-2	.	TRBJ1-1
CASSIGTGTNEKLFF	.	TRBV19	.	TRBJ1-4
CAISEVSGSEGYTF	.	TRBV10-3	.	TRBJ1-2
CAVFGMGTGELFF	.	TRBV6-6	.	TRBJ2-2
CASSMGSNQPQHF	few	TRBV19	.	TRBJ1-5
CASSLAGNQETQYF	.	TRBV7-2	.	TRBJ2-5
CASSLSGGLETQYF	once	TRBV5-1	.	TRBJ2-5
CRWGGYTF	.	TRBV20-1	.	TRBJ1-2
CAISYSNTEAFF	.	TRBV10-3	.	TRBJ1-1
CAITLKLAEPQYF	.	TRBV7-8	.	TRBJ2-5
CASSLVSSGDYTF	.	TRBV5-6	.	TRBJ1-2
CASSVFSGEQFF	.	TRBV9	.	TRBJ2-1
CASSRYTARGTNEKLFF	.	TRBV5-6	.	TRBJ1-4
CASSLVSEQFF	.	TRBV5-8	.	TRBJ2-1
CAISEGRGLNTEAFF	.	TRBV10-3	.	TRBJ1-1
CATAETGEVNTIYF	.	TRBV6-5	TRBD1	TRBJ1-3
CASSFGLSTEAFF	.	TRBV5-1	.	TRBJ1-1
CSVLGQSSYEQYF	.	TRBV29-1	TRBD1	TRBJ2-7
CASSPIHGDGELFF	.	TRBV27	.	TRBJ2-2
CASSLDPTAYGYTF	.	TRBV7-3	.	TRBJ1-2
CASSSDRVTRQPQHF	.	TRBV7-9	TRBD1	TRBJ1-5
CASSLSQGAEAFF	once	TRBV7-8	TRBD1	TRBJ1-1
CASSLHRLVGEETQYF	.	TRBV4-1	.	TRBJ2-5
CASSLNSRGNTGELFF	.	TRBV7-3	.	TRBJ2-2
CASSVTSMNTEAFF	.	TRBV5-1	.	TRBJ1-1
CASSRQGANTEAFF	.	TRBV6-5	TRBD1	TRBJ1-1
CASSPLGRKTIETQYF	few	TRBV18	.	TRBJ2-5
CASRTGVTNEKLFF	.	TRBV6-5	TRBD1	TRBJ1-4
CASGLGRATDTQYF	.	TRBV12-5	.	TRBJ2-3
CASGLVNGQPQHF	.	TRBV12-5	.	TRBJ1-5
CASSDSGTDSYNEQFF	.	TRBV6-4	TRBD1	TRBJ2-1
CASSQGWNLNEKLFF	.	TRBV4-3	.	TRBJ1-4
CASSLQGIETFF	few	TRBV11-2	.	TRBJ1-1
CASASYEQYF	.	TRBV18	.	TRBJ2-7
CASSQVQGSSGELFF	.	TRBV14	.	TRBJ2-2
CASSYTEAFF	few	TRBV28	.	TRBJ1-1
CASSLGQVGEAFF	.	TRBV11-3	TRBD1	TRBJ1-1
CASSLTTQLNEQFF	.	TRBV7-2	.	TRBJ2-1
CASSTHSGQGFYGYTF	.	TRBV13	TRBD1	TRBJ1-2
CASSSGTTHEQYF	.	TRBV7-3	.	TRBJ2-7